This T cell receptor (beta chain) came from a study of blood T cell repertoires in COVID-19 (dated by TCRdb to 2019 to 2021). At the level of the whole study: Samples from collaborators originated in the United States, Italy and Spain and spanned both the acute and convalescent phases of COVID-19. The material from the prospective study consisted of cDNA or gDNA derived from T cells, B-cell-depleted T cells, or PBMCs. Subjects who had been exposed to COVID-19, were actively infected with it, or had recovered from it provided the deeply sampled blood TCRbeta repertoires that made up the dataset. The repertoires were released in a freely available public database meant as a resource for research on the immune response to SARS-CoV-2. The samples were drawn from two sources: the first 160 participants of the ongoing ImmuneRACE study, and 1,200 or so subjects contributed by 6 global collaborators. Sample metadata almost always included a de-identified subject ID, COVID-19 status, age in years and sex. Where HLA class I and class II types were available, the types were taken from metadata supplied by the sample provider, not from assay-based typing. Here is what the overall study found, with its caveats: The quantity of clinical and demographic metadata differed by source and by participant and was supplied without curation.

As regards this clone: Its antigen has not been determined. The sample holds no much larger clone one base away, and base qualities are not on file.

Collaborating institutions collected whole blood in K2EDTA tubes following their own protocols. For TCRbeta analysis, collaborator samples were shipped as frozen whole blood, as isolated PBMCs, or as DNA extracted from either sample type. TCRbeta CDR3 regions were amplified from genomic DNA by means of the immunoSEQ Assay, a bias-controlled multiplex PCR. The original methods were these. The number of nucleated cells in each sample was estimated by amplification of reference gene primers within the assay. To quantify the absolute abundance of each unique TCRbeta CDR3 rearrangement, sequence reads were collapsed and filtered. Productive Simpson clonality was computed per sample as the square root of Simpson's diversity index over productive rearrangements. TCRdb provides this immuneACCESS table in a form limited to in-frame rearrangements. Some clones are lacking; in checked studies, under half of them reflect an unresolved V gene, and why the rest are absent is not known. D and trimming come from the DNA, and the V and J calls and clone size come from that table. The sample includes under 200,000 clones, with about 90% observed a single time. 20% to 25% of the sample is taken by the ten largest.

V and J are truncated by 6 bases and 5 bases respectively, leaving an intervening sequence of 10 bases. The CDR3 sequence holds 11 residues, the cysteine and phenylalanine included. Only the CDR3 DNA is retained, 33 bases long and in frame from the first base. Sequences DFQATT (CDR1) and SNEGSKA (CDR2) are obtained from the germline V gene (reference sequence). The V gene is TRBV20-1 and the J gene is TRBJ2-5; TRBD1 is a weak D gene call, 6 bases matching. This TCR was recovered from a man between 60 and 70 years old with active or convalescent COVID-19. Sequenced input: peripheral blood. The CDR3: CSAKQGETQYF. The DNA sequence follows: TGCAGTGCCAAGCAGGGGGAGACCCAGTACTTC.